This T cell receptor (beta chain) was profiled in a study of cytomegalovirus exposure and HLA in healthy donors. Background on the study: Of roughly 400 genotyped donors, around 86% grouped in the Caucasian-associated ancestry cluster.

The CDR3 covers 11 residues. Trimming pared 7 bases from V and 4 bases from J, leaving 7 bases between. CDR1 and CDR2 from the germline V gene are MNHEY and SVGAGI. This PCR relied on a set of 60 Vbeta primers and 13 Jbeta primers. Profiled with immunoSEQ multiplex PCR; TCRdb holds only in-frame clones, not every one. The table records 100,000 to 150,000 clones, approximately 80% of them present only once. The chain employs TRBV6-5 and TRBJ1-2, with unresolved D. Material for sequencing was PBMCs. This TCR derives from an older woman in good health and CMV-seronegative. As DNA, the CDR3 is TGTGCCAGCACGGGAGGCTATGGCTACACCTTC. Its translation is CASTGGYGYTF.